These T cell receptor beta chains were read from a single sample in a study of cytomegalovirus exposure and HLA in healthy donors. Generated by immunoSEQ multiplex PCR, the TCRdb table keeps only in-frame clones and is missing some. This table has 150,000 to 200,000 clones, 70% to 85% appearing once. The sample comprised PBMCs. The receptors come from a woman aged 35 to 49 in good health and CMV-seronegative. Both conserved end residues are part of each CDR3. Size values are once, few and many counts, or a class for expanded clones, and some rows have none.

TRBV5-4,.,TRBJ2-1,CASSSDGDEQFF
TRBV15,.,TRBJ1-1,CATSIFGGGTEAFF
TRBV7-3,.,TRBJ2-5,CASSLDGRGSQETQYF
TRBV5-1,once,TRBJ1-2,CASSQGEDGYTF
TRBV4-1,.,TRBJ1-1,CATQGSPSGEAFF
TRBV11-2,.,TRBJ1-1,CASSLEVLSGGRGTEAFF
TRBV11-3,.,TRBJ1-1,CASSLVGQVGAFF
TRBV18,.,TRBJ2-7,CASSQPGQGSPYEQYF
TRBV7-9,.,TRBJ1-6,CASSAYRGLESPLHF
TRBV19,.,TRBJ2-7,CASRGALEQYF
TRBV5-6,.,TRBJ1-3,CASTTLSSGNTIYF
TRBV5-4,.,TRBJ1-2,CASSFVDRALEEGYTF
TRBV7-6,.,TRBJ2-2,CASSLGLPGTGELFF
TRBV5-6,.,TRBJ2-3,CASRPGGTDTQYF
TRBV5-1,.,TRBJ2-1,CASSLVLGQGDYNEQFF
TRBV7-2,.,TRBJ2-5,CASSFELTSEVPQYF
TRBV7-7,.,TRBJ2-5,CASSFGLAGAETQYF
TRBV7-2,.,TRBJ2-7,CASSPPGGGSYEQYF
TRBV9,.,TRBJ2-5,CASSPLRGQETQYF
TRBV28,.,TRBJ2-2,CASSLVRQRLNTGELFF
TRBV18,.,TRBJ2-7,CASSLLKLADRGKGDEQYF
TRBV11-3,.,TRBJ2-7,CASSPEMGTGGHEQYF
TRBV25-1,.,TRBJ1-3,CASIGQVPGNTIYF
TRBV15,.,TRBJ2-1,CATSTLNRGLNEQFF
TRBV10-2,.,TRBJ1-2,CASSHTEKTNGYTF
TRBV11-2,.,TRBJ1-2,CASSPLGQGRRTNYGYTF
TRBV28,.,TRBJ2-7,CASSSGSVKNEQYF
TRBV7-9,.,TRBJ2-1,CASSLRWASGTNEQFF
TRBV28,once,TRBJ1-5,CASSNRGRSNQPQHF
TRBV29-1,.,TRBJ1-2,CSVDDRGIGYGYTF
TRBV5-1,.,TRBJ2-1,CASSLGQRSSYNEQFF
TRBV19,.,TRBJ1-1,CASSIEGTVNTEAFF
TRBV5-1,.,TRBJ2-1,CASSLASGGYNEQFF
TRBV7-8,.,TRBJ2-1,CASSFTGPTVEQFF
TRBV11-2,once,TRBJ2-7,CASSARPGQGTSYEQYF
TRBV4-2,.,TRBJ1-3,CASSQVITRDTSSGNTIYF
TRBV28,once,TRBJ1-2,CASSLGGRPSGYTF
TRBV6-6,.,.,CASSLAGGKFEQYF
TRBV14,.,TRBJ2-1,CASSRLGYNEQFF
TRBV6-4,.,TRBJ1-1,CASSAQGVGTEAFF
TRBV28,.,TRBJ2-1,CATFGGSSYNEQFF
TRBV27,few,TRBJ2-7,CASRQGLALVDEQYF
TRBV12-5,.,TRBJ1-1,CASARDSGPNTEAFF
TRBV19,.,TRBJ2-1,CASSIARERRFNEQFF
TRBV7-2,.,TRBJ1-5,CASSLETGQGNQPQHF
TRBV19,.,TRBJ2-7,CASRLTGARNEQYF
TRBV15,.,TRBJ2-7,CATSRDHFQGGYEQYF
TRBV6-1,.,TRBJ1-5,CASSGTGSNQPQHF
TRBV19,.,TRBJ1-1,CASSILWGGNTEAFF
TRBV28,.,TRBJ1-6,CASSPIAPTGLYNSPLHF
TRBV11-3,few,TRBJ2-2,CASSQGGNTGELFF
TRBV6-5,.,TRBJ1-2,CASSSGQNYGYTF
TRBV10-2,.,TRBJ2-1,CASSPGQANHEQFF
TRBV28,.,TRBJ1-2,CASRLPTGGQGYTF
TRBV7-9,few,TRBJ1-1,CASSFWGRNTEAFF